The 21 T cell receptor beta chains reported below all come from one sample, sequenced in a study of human T cells and chemical hapten exposure. TCRdb itself ran the RACE reads through MiXCR, one entry per CDR3 protein. The table lists around 110,000 distinct CDR3 sequences, around an eighth of them singletons, with more than 1.3% in the top ten. Regarding time point: patch test 1, 2 weeks after DPC sensitization. Treatment specified: therapeutic diphenylcyclopropenone sensitization with weekly scalp DPC. Here the sequenced sample was whole blood, taken in connection with sensitization to the hapten diphenylcyclopropenone (DPC). All receptors come from a woman aged 50 to 60 with alopecia areata. Some clones in this sample may be carry-over from other donors' samples.

This clonotype has at least ten counts. This sequence joins TRBV28 and TRBJ2-1; possible D gene TRBD2, 5 bases. V gave up 5 bases and J gave up 12 bases, with 23 bases separating them. The CDR3 spans 15 residues. Germline CDR1 reads MDHEN; CDR2 reads SYDVKM. The CDR3 DNA reads as TGTGCCAGCAGTGAACCGACTGGGCTAGCCCAGCGGCAGTTCTTC. This translates into CASSEPTGLAQRQFF. Based on the CDR3 plus reference TRBV28 and TRBJ2-1, the full variable domain is DVKVTQSSRYLVKRTGEKVFLECVQDMDHENMFWYRQDPGLGLRLIYFSYDVKMKEKGDIPEGYSVSREKKERFSLILESASTNQTSMYLCASSEPTGLAQRQFFGPGTRLTVL.

Points on this clonotype: A much larger clone differs by one base, so this may be a read error. The V gene is TRBV6-1, the J gene TRBJ2-6, with 7 bases aligning to TRBD1. The CDR3 is 18 residues long. In germline, CDR1 is MNHNS, CDR2 SASEGT. J gave up 2 bases and V 6 bases, and 13 bases lay outside the gene matches. The DNA of the CDR3 is TGTGCCAGCAGGCCCGCAGGCAGGGGGTTTACTGGGGCCAACGTCCTGACTTTC. Protein: CASRPAGRGFTGANVLTF.

This clonotype has a handful of counts. The rearrangement links TRBV7-2 to TRBJ2-5; D remains unclear. Trimming took off 2 bases at V and 1 base at J, with 8 bases between the two ends. Germline lookup yields CDR1 SGHTA and CDR2 FQGNSA. This CDR3 spans 14 amino acids. The CDR3 protein is CASSLYRTQETQYF. In DNA, the CDR3 is TGTGCCAGCAGCTTATATCGGACCCAAGAGACCCAGTACTTC. Full variable domain (remainder filled in from reference TRBV7-2 and TRBJ2-5): GAGVSQSPSNKVTEKGKDVELRCDPISGHTALYWYRQSLGQGLEFLIYFQGNSAPDKSGLPSDRFSAERTGGSVSTLTIQRTQQEDSAVYLCASSLYRTQETQYFGPGTRLLVL.

The rearrangement uses TRBV5-6 and TRBJ1-1; D perhaps matches TRBD1 (5 bases). This CDR3 is built from 14 residues. CDR1 and CDR2 (germline): SGHDT, YYEEEE. Trimming took off 0 bases at V and 5 bases at J, with 11 bases between the two ends. CDR3: CASSLGGVNTEAFF. For the CDR3, the DNA is TGTGCCAGCAGCTTGGGAGGGGTAAATACTGAAGCTTTCTTT.

The genes are TRBV6-2 or TRBV6-3 and TRBJ2-1; D gene unclear. Looked up from germline, CDR1 is MNHEY and CDR2 is SVGEGT. The V gene lost 7 bases and the J gene lost 10 bases, with 17 bases spanning the gap. This CDR3 is 13 amino acids long. The CDR3: CASTGYRSWEQFF. As DNA, the CDR3 is TGTGCCAGCACCGGGTATCGGTCATGGGAGCAGTTCTTC.

This clonotype was recorded at least ten times. The chain links TRBV7-6 to TRBJ1-2; 7 bases align to TRBD1. The CDR3 covers 14 residues. The V gene end was trimmed by 5 bases and the J gene end by 3 bases; junction bases not matched to a gene: 6. Germline V gene lookup returns CDR1 SGHVS and CDR2 FNYEAQ. In DNA form, the CDR3 reads TGTGCCAGCAGCCCAGGGGGTCTCCACTATGGCTACACCTTC. It translates to CASSPGGLHYGYTF.

The V and J genes are TRBV7-9 and TRBJ2-5, with D uncertain. Trimming stripped 4 bases from V and 2 bases from J, with 14 bases between. The CDR3 is made up of 15 amino acids. Germline CDR1 is SEHNR and CDR2 is FQNEAQ (reference sequence). For the CDR3, the DNA is TGTGCCAGCAGCTCCCTGGCCCATACTCAAGAGACCCAGTACTTC. This gives the protein CASSSLAHTQETQYF.

This clonotype was observed a few times. The chain has TRBV29-1 and TRBJ1-1, with D possibly matching TRBD1 (6 bases). Germline CDR1 and CDR2: SQVTM and ANQGSEA. V lost 5 bases to trimming and J lost 7 bases, with 20 bases between them. The CDR3 loop spans 14 amino acids. CDR3 in amino acids: CSVRIELRTDEAFF. The CDR3 nucleotides read TGCAGCGTTCGAATAGAGTTAAGGACAGATGAAGCTTTCTTT.

In its sample, this clonotype was seen a few times. The V gene is TRBV18, the J gene TRBJ1-4; 11 nucleotides line up with TRBD1. Trimming cost V 2 bases and J 7 bases; bases outside gene matches: 3. The CDR3 loop spans 15 amino acids. Germline V gene lookup returns CDR1 KGHSH and CDR2 LQKENI. CDR3 sequence reads: CASSPTDRGREKLFF. CDR3 sequence (DNA): TGTGCCAGCTCACCAACGGACAGGGGGCGTGAAAAACTGTTTTTT.

Only a few counts were recorded for this clonotype. The DNA is left out, because the CDR3 cannot be placed on it with certainty; the CDR3 is given as TCRdb lists it. The chain combines TRBV28 with TRBJ1-2; the listed D gene, TRBD1, was not tested against the DNA. CDR1 is MDHEN and CDR2 is SYDVKM in the germline V gene. The CDR3 contains 16 residues when both ends are counted. CDR3 sequence: CASSSSNGTPNYGYTF.

This clonotype was seen a handful of times. The V call is TRBV13, the J call TRBJ2-3; TRBD2 might be the D (5 bases). Germline CDR1 and CDR2: PRHDT and FYEKMQ (reference sequence). The length of the CDR3 is 14 residues. Deletions cut 5 bases from V and 1 base from J, with 10 bases between. This CDR3 reads CASSPNGGTDTQYF. CDR3 sequence (DNA): TGTGCCAGCAGCCCAAACGGGGGCACAGATACGCAGTATTTT.

This clonotype has more than one count but fewer than ten. The rearrangement joins TRBV5-5 to TRBJ2-7; D is unresolved. This CDR3 region has 15 residues. From germline, CDR1 is SGHKS and CDR2 YYEKEE (reference sequence). Trimming left V 4 bases short and J 1 base short, with 15 bases between. The CDR3 sequence: CASSAYLDVSYEQYF. The CDR3 DNA follows: TGTGCCAGCAGCGCTTATTTAGACGTTTCCTACGAGCAGTACTTC.

At least ten counts were recorded for this clonotype. The rearrangement uses TRBV3-1 and TRBJ1-1; no clear D. CDR1 LGHDT and CDR2 YNNKEL come from the germline V gene (reference sequence). The CDR3 length is 14 residues. V lost 1 base, J lost 8 bases, and 14 bases lay in between. The CDR3 reads CASSQVLRIGEAFF. As DNA, the CDR3 is TGTGCCAGCAGCCAAGTACTCAGGATAGGGGAAGCTTTCTTT.

V is TRBV18 and J is TRBJ2-7; no firm D call. V lost 2 bases and J 5 bases, leaving 16 bases between the germline ends. The germline CDR1 and CDR2 sequences are KGHSH and LQKENI. CDR3 size: 15 residues. The CDR3 DNA follows: TGTGCCAGCTCACCAACTGTTCGGGTCCGAGACGAGCAGTACTTC. This translates into CASSPTVRVRDEQYF.

This clonotype was detected many times. This rearrangement joins TRBV29-1 to TRBJ2-7, with 8 bases lining up with TRBD1. Germline CDR1 and CDR2: SQVTM and ANQGSEA. Losses at the gene ends were 6 bases for V and 5 bases for J; bases not matched to a gene: 6. This CDR3 is 12 amino acids long. The CDR3: CSVRQGRHEQYF. CDR3 nucleotide sequence: TGCAGCGTCCGACAGGGGAGGCACGAGCAGTACTTC.

This clonotype was observed many times. The J gene is TRBJ1-5, the V gene TRBV29-1; the D is unclear. This CDR3 is 13 amino acids long. Trimming took 6 bases from V and 7 from J, leaving 16 bases between them. In germline, CDR1 is SQVTM, CDR2 ANQGSEA. CDR3 coding DNA: TGCAGCGTCGGATGGGGAAGCGGGCAGCCCCAGCATTTT. Translating gives CSVGWGSGQPQHF.

In this sample, this clonotype turned up a few times. This chain connects TRBV4-2 to TRBJ2-7; 8 nucleotides agree with TRBD2. The CDR3 totals 13 residues. Germline V lookup: CDR1 LGHNA, CDR2 YNFKEQ. V dropped 3 bases and J dropped 5; count of bases not matched to a gene: 3. CDR3 amino acids: CASSHFSGDEQYF. CDR3 DNA sequence: TGTGCCAGCAGCCACTTTAGCGGGGACGAGCAGTACTTC.

In nucleotides, the CDR3 is TGTGCCAGCAGAACTAGGGGAGCGGGAGGCCACGAGCAGTACTTC. Its protein product is CASRTRGAGGHEQYF. The genes are TRBV12-3 or TRBV12-4 and TRBJ2-7; 9 bases fit TRBD2. The CDR3 runs to 15 residues. After removal of 6 bases from V and 5 bases from J, the junction contained 11 bases not matched to a gene.

This clonotype has a count of ten or more. This rearrangement joins TRBV20-1 to TRBJ1-5; TRBD1 aligns across 9 bases. The CDR3 is 16 amino acids. Germline CDR1 and CDR2: DFQATT and SNEGSKA (reference sequence). J was trimmed by 8 bases and V by 1 base; bases with no gene match: 12. CDR3 sequence reads: CSARGGVTGGLKPQHF. The CDR3, as DNA: TGCAGTGCTAGAGGTGGGGTAACAGGGGGCCTGAAGCCCCAGCATTTT.

The chain couples TRBV7-9 to TRBJ1-1; D is undetermined. Trimming pared 3 bases from V and 5 bases from J, leaving 10 bases between. Germline V lookup: CDR1 SEHNR, CDR2 FQNEAQ (reference sequence). The CDR3 loop spans 13 amino acids. The CDR3 DNA is TGTGCCAGCAGCTTTGTAGGGAGTACTGAAGCTTTCTTT. Its protein product is CASSFVGSTEAFF.

The chain recombines TRBV19 with TRBJ2-1, with 13 bases lining up with TRBD2. The CDR3 is 14 amino acids. J lost 8 bases, V lost 5 bases, and 3 bases had no gene match. CDR1 and CDR2 (germline): LNHDA, SQIVND (reference sequence). As DNA, the CDR3 is TGTGCCAGTAGTGGACTAGCGGGAGTAGATGAGCAGTTCTTC. The encoded protein is CASSGLAGVDEQFF.